These 25 T cell receptor beta chains share one sample of origin, sequenced in a study of shared T cell receptors in the human thymus. Measured with immunoSEQ multiplex PCR; TCRdb has only the in-frame clones, and not every one. The sample includes roughly 550,000 clones, around 78% of them seen just once. The sample was also linked to a second study, of human thymus T cells.

The specimen sequenced was thymocytes. These receptor sequences come from a boy under two years old with a congenital heart defect.

The chain couples TRBV12-5 to TRBJ1-1, with 8 bases aligning to TRBD1. This CDR3 contains 19 residues. After removal of 3 bases from V and 0 bases from J, the junction contained 15 bases not matched to a gene. Germline lookup yields CDR1 LGHNT and CDR2 FRNRAP. The CDR3, as DNA: TGTGCTAGTGGTTTACTGGCAGGGGGCCCGAGGGGTTTGAACACTGAAGCTTTCTTT. Protein: CASGLLAGGPRGLNTEAFF.

This chain uses TRBV10-1 with TRBJ1-1, with D uncertain. Germline loops: CDR1 WNHNN, CDR2 SYGVQD (reference sequence). The CDR3 loop spans 19 amino acids. The V end was cut by 0 bases, the J end by 3 bases, with 23 bases between. The CDR3 sequence is CASSESNEEDPRTDTEAFF. In DNA form, the CDR3 reads TGCGCCAGCAGTGAGTCGAATGAGGAGGACCCAAGAACGGACACTGAAGCTTTCTTT.

In its sample, this clone was seen once. The chain has TRBV5-1 and TRBJ2-7; 8 nucleotides line up with TRBD2. Germline V gene lookup returns CDR1 SGHRS and CDR2 YFSETQ. J lost 7 bases, V lost 4 bases, and 10 bases had no gene match. This CDR3 has 14 residues. Here the CDR3 DNA reads TGCGCCAGCAGCCTGGGACTAGTAGTAGAAGAGCAGTACTTC. It yields the protein CASSLGLVVEEQYF.

This chain connects TRBV19 to TRBJ1-2, with TRBD1 matching over 7 bases. V was pared by 7 bases and J by 3 bases, with 2 bases of the junction left unmatched. Germline CDR1 LNHDA, CDR2 SQIVND (reference sequence). CDR3 length equals 12 residues. The CDR3 DNA reads TGTGCCAGTAAGGGGACAGACTATGGCTACACCTTC. Residues: CASKGTDYGYTF.

J is TRBJ2-7 and V is TRBV4-2; 15 positions agree with TRBD2. The CDR3 is made up of 16 amino acids. The junction had 4 bases not matched to a gene; V was cut back by 4 bases and J by 3 bases. Germline V gene sequence: CDR1 LGHNA, CDR2 YNFKEQ. For the CDR3, the DNA is TGTGCCAGCAGCCCAGGGACTAGCGGGAGGTGCTACGAGCAGTACTTC. This codes for CASSPGTSGRCYEQYF.

V usage is TRBV6-5 and J usage is TRBJ2-7; possible D gene TRBD1, 5 bases. V was cut by 6 bases and J by 2 bases, with 17 bases left in between. The CDR3 runs to 15 residues. CDR1 is MNHEY and CDR2 is SVGAGI in the germline V gene. As DNA, the CDR3 is TGTGCCAGCAGGCCGGTTTTGGGGCCCCCCTACGAGCAGTACTTC. Translating gives CASRPVLGPPYEQYF.

The rearrangement links TRBV27 to TRBJ1-2; perhaps TRBD1 as D (5 bases). Germline V gene lookup returns CDR1 MNHEY and CDR2 SMNVEV (reference sequence). The CDR3 is 20 amino acids. The ends were cut back, 3 bases at V and 0 bases at J, with 26 bases in the middle. CDR3 nucleotides: TGTGCCAGCAGTTTCTCCACAGTTCACCCCGGGGGAACCCCTAACTATGGCTACACCTTC. Translated, it gives CASSFSTVHPGGTPNYGYTF.

The genes are TRBV10-3 and TRBJ2-1; 7 bases map to TRBD1. Germline loops: CDR1 ENHRY, CDR2 SYGVKD. J gave up 9 bases and V 5 bases, and 4 bases lay outside the gene matches. This CDR3 spans 12 amino acids. The CDR3 DNA reads TGTGCCATCAGTCTGGACAGGAGTGAGCAGTTCTTC. This translates into CAISLDRSEQFF.

A note on this clone: This sample also contains other DNA sequences that code for the same CDR3. The CDR3 bases are TGCAGCGGGGGGACTAGCGGCTACGAGCAGTACTTC. Protein sequence: CSGGTSGYEQYF. The chain employs TRBV29-1 and TRBJ2-7; 11 bases fit TRBD2. The trim removed 7 bases at V and 3 bases at J, leaving 2 bases unmatched. Germline V gene sequence: CDR1 SQVTM, CDR2 ANQGSEA. This CDR3 has 12 amino acids.

DNA of the CDR3: TGTGCCAGCACCCAGGGCGCGGGAAGCACCGGGGAGCTGTTTTTT. This encodes CASTQGAGSTGELFF. The chain has TRBV5-4 and TRBJ2-2; D possibly corresponds to TRBD2 (6 bases). The CDR3 covers 15 residues. V lost 6 bases, J lost 4 bases, and 16 bases lay in between. Germline CDR1 SGHNT, CDR2 YYREEE (reference sequence).

The chain uses TRBV14 and TRBJ2-5; 13 bases line up with TRBD2. The CDR3 loop spans 16 amino acids. The J segment lost 4 bases and the V segment lost 1 base, leaving 3 bases of the junction unmatched. Germline assignment: CDR1 SGHDN and CDR2 FVKESK. The CDR3, as DNA: TGTGCCAGCAGCCAAGCACTAGCGGGAGGGCGAGAGACCCAGTACTTC. Translating it yields CASSQALAGGRETQYF.

This clone has more than one count but fewer than ten. V usage is TRBV19 and J usage is TRBJ2-5; 7 bases are shared with TRBD1. J was trimmed by 4 bases and V by 10 bases; bases with no gene match: 6. CDR3 size: 12 residues. Germline assignment: CDR1 LNHDA and CDR2 SQIVND (reference sequence). The CDR3 DNA reads as TGTGCCACTCGAGGGGGCAGAGAGACCCAGTACTTC. Translation gives CATRGGRETQYF.

This clone was seen only a few times. V and J are TRBV11-2 and TRBJ2-7; no clear D. The germline V gene has CDR1 SGHAT and CDR2 FQNNGV. V lost 0 bases and J 1 base, leaving 4 bases between the germline ends. CDR3 length: 13 amino acids. The CDR3 reads CASSLDQSYEQYF. The CDR3, as DNA: TGTGCCAGCAGCTTAGATCAGTCCTACGAGCAGTACTTC.

This chain links TRBV27 with TRBJ2-3, with 14 positions matching TRBD2. The CDR3 length is 19 residues. The junction had 13 bases not matched to a gene; V was cut back by 5 bases and J by 3 bases. CDR1 is MNHEY, CDR2 SMNVEV, per germline (reference sequence). The CDR3 coding sequence is TGTGCCAGCAGTGTTATCGGACTAGCGGGAGGAAATTGTACAGATACGCAGTATTTT. It encodes CASSVIGLAGGNCTDTQYF.

The chain uses TRBV7-2 and TRBJ2-1; D possibly corresponds to TRBD2 (6 bases). This CDR3 region has 12 residues. Trimming left V 5 bases short and J 9 bases short, with 11 bases between. The germline gives CDR1 SGHTA, CDR2 FQGNSA. CDR3 DNA sequence: TGTGCCAGCAGCCCGACTAGATTTGAGCAGTTCTTC. Its protein product is CASSPTRFEQFF.

In its sample, this clone was seen a few times. The chain is built from TRBV14 and TRBJ1-1; no firm D call. V dropped 5 bases and J dropped 3 bases, with 19 bases sitting between them. The V gene's germline CDR1 is SGHDN and CDR2 FVKESK. The CDR3 consists of 16 residues. The CDR3 DNA reads TGTGCCAGCAGCTCCCGCACCGGGAAGGCGGACACTGAAGCTTTCTTT. Its protein product is CASSSRTGKADTEAFF. Combining the CDR3 with reference TRBV14 and TRBJ1-1 gives the whole variable domain EAGVTQFPSHSVIEKGQTVTLRCDPISGHDNLYWYRRVMGKEIKFLLHFVKESKQDESGMPNNRFLAERTGGTYSTLKVQPAELEDSGVYFCASSSRTGKADTEAFFGQGTRLTVV.

The chain carries TRBV29-1 and TRBJ2-7; TRBD1 matches at 7 bases. The CDR3 is 13 amino acids. Trimming took 5 bases from V and 2 from J; bases not matched to a gene: 6. Germline CDR1 SQVTM, CDR2 ANQGSEA. The CDR3, as DNA: TGCAGCGTTAGGGGGCACCTAACCTACGAGCAGTACTTC. Its protein product is CSVRGHLTYEQYF.

This chain connects TRBV12-5 to TRBJ2-1; D might be TRBD2 (6 bases). Trimming cost V 1 base and J 8 bases, with 18 bases left between them. Germline V gene sequence: CDR1 LGHNT, CDR2 FRNRAP. CDR3 length equals 16 residues. Here the CDR3 DNA reads TGTGCTAGTGGTTTGGGGCCTCCAGGAGGGCCAGATGAGCAGTTCTTC. Amino acids: CASGLGPPGGPDEQFF. The whole variable domain, filled in from reference TRBV12-5 and TRBJ2-1, reads DARVTQTPRHKVTEMGQEVTMRCQPILGHNTVFWYRQTMMQGLELLAYFRNRAPLDDSGMPKDRFSAEMPDATLATLKIQPSEPRDSAVYFCASGLGPPGGPDEQFFGPGTRLTVL.

This clone was recorded a few times. The J gene is TRBJ2-1, the V gene TRBV7-9; TRBD2 might be the D (6 bases). This CDR3 has 16 amino acids. Germline V gene sequence: CDR1 SEHNR, CDR2 FQNEAQ (reference sequence). The V and J ends lost 3 bases and 8 bases respectively, with 20 bases between them. CDR3 sequence (DNA): TGTGCCAGCAGCTTGGTGGCGGGACGCTACGGCGATGAGCAGTTCTTC. This gives the protein CASSLVAGRYGDEQFF.

The chain recombines TRBV5-4 with TRBJ1-3; D call uncertain. Trimming stripped 2 bases from V and 2 bases from J, with 8 bases between. This CDR3 spans 14 amino acids. The germline V gene has CDR1 SGHNT and CDR2 YYREEE (reference sequence). Written as DNA, the CDR3 is TGTGCCAGCAGCTTTTACAACGCTGGAAACACCATATATTTT. Amino acids: CASSFYNAGNTIYF.

This chain links TRBV29-1 with TRBJ2-2, with 12 bases identical to TRBD2. V lost 3 bases, J lost 6 bases, and 2 bases stayed unmatched. The CDR3 spans 14 residues. The germline CDR1 and CDR2 sequences are SQVTM and ANQGSEA. The CDR3 region is CSVELAGGPGELFF. CDR3 nucleotides: TGCAGCGTTGAGCTAGCGGGAGGGCCCGGGGAGCTGTTTTTT.

The chain is built from TRBV28 and TRBJ1-4; TRBD1 matches at 7 bases. This CDR3 is 15 amino acids long. Germline-derived CDR1 and CDR2 are MDHEN and SYDVKM. With 3 bases clipped from V and 8 bases from J, the junction kept 9 bases outside the gene matches. CDR3 sequence (DNA): TGTGCCAGCAGTTTTAGAGCAGGGGGGAAGGAAAAACTGTTTTTT. Translation: CASSFRAGGKEKLFF.

V gene TRBV5-4 combines with J gene TRBJ2-1; TRBD2 matches 7 bases. V lost 5 bases to trimming and J lost 3 bases; unmatched junction nucleotides: 5. CDR1 SGHNT and CDR2 YYREEE come from the germline V gene (reference sequence). This CDR3 has 14 residues. The CDR3 reads CASRLAAHYNEQFF. In nucleotides, the CDR3 is TGTGCCAGCAGGCTAGCGGCCCACTACAATGAGCAGTTCTTC.

Only one count was recorded for this clone. The chain employs TRBV27 and TRBJ2-7; the match to TRBD2 covers 8 bases. The trim removed 7 bases at V and 3 bases at J, leaving 8 bases unmatched. Germline V gene data show CDR1 as MNHEY and CDR2 as SMNVEV (reference sequence). The CDR3 is made up of 14 amino acids. DNA for the CDR3: TGTGCCAGCAACCAACTGGGACTAGGCTACGAGCAGTACTTC. It translates to CASNQLGLGYEQYF.

The chain joins TRBV19 to TRBJ2-1, with 7 nucleotides matching TRBD1. This CDR3 is 15 amino acids long. Trimming took 3 bases from V and 5 from J; bases not matched to a gene: 7. Germline V gene data show CDR1 as LNHDA and CDR2 as SQIVND (reference sequence). The DNA for the CDR3 is TGTGCCAGTAGTATTACAGGGACAGTGGACAATGAGCAGTTCTTC. This codes for CASSITGTVDNEQFF.